This TCR beta chain was found in a study of T cells after yellow fever vaccination. MiXCR, run by TCRdb on the 5' RACE reads, gives a single entry per CDR3 protein. The sample holds roughly 190,000 distinct CDR3 sequences, 11% seen once. From germline, CDR1 is SEHNR and CDR2 FQNEAQ (reference sequence). CDR3 length: 15 residues. The germline V and J ends were trimmed by 5 bases and 2 bases, with 16 bases remaining between them. This clonotype was seen only a few times. This clonotype was obtained from a young man who received the YFV17D yellow fever vaccine. The sample consisted of CD8+ T cells sorted from PBMCs, taken 15 days after the yellow fever booster vaccination. This sequence joins TRBV7-9 and TRBJ2-7; D may correspond to TRBD1 or TRBD2 (5 bases each). The CDR3 protein is CASSGGRLSPYEQYF. The CDR3 DNA reads as TGTGCCAGCAGCGGGGGTCGGCTCAGCCCCTACGAGCAGTACTTC.